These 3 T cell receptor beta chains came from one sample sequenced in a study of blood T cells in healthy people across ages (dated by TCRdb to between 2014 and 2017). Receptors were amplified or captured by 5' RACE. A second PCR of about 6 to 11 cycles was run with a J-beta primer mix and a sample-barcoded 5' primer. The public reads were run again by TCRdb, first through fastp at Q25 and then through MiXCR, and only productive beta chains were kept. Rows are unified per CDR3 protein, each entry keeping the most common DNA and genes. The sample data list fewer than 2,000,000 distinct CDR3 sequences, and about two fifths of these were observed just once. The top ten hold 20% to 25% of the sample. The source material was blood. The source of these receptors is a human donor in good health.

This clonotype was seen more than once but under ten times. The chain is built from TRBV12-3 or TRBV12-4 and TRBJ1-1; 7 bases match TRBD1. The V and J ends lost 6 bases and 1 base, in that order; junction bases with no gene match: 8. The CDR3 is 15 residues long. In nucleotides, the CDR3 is TGTGCCAGCAGCAGAGCCGGGACAGAGAACACTGAAGCTTTCTTT. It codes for CASSRAGTENTEAFF.

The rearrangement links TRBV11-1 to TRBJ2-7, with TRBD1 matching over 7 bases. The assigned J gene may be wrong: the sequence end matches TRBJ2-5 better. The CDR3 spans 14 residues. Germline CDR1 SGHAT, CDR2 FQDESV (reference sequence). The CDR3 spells CASCPRTGLETQYF. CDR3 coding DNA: TGTGCCAGCTGCCCGCGGACAGGCTTAGAGACCCAGTACTTC.

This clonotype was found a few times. The CDR3 DNA sequence: TGCAGCGTGACGACAGGGACTAACTATGGCTACACCTTC. This codes for CSVTTGTNYGYTF. J is TRBJ1-2 and V is TRBV29-1; TRBD1 agrees at 7 bases. There are 13 residues in the CDR3. Germline V gene lookup returns CDR1 SQVTM and CDR2 ANQGSEA. Trimming cost V 6 bases and J 0 bases; bases outside gene matches: 4.